This is a list of T cell receptor beta chains from one sample in a study of blood T cell repertoires in COVID-19. Using immunoSEQ multiplex PCR, the repertoire was profiled, and TCRdb retains in-frame clones only, with some absent. The table lists 200,000 to 300,000 clones, over 75% of them singletons. Sequenced input: peripheral blood. The source is a human donor in a cohort sampled during active COVID-19. The CDR3 runs from the conserved cysteine through the conserved F or W. Each record gives: D gene, CDR3 length, V gene, J gene, clone size, CDR3 DNA, CDR3 protein. D genes are given only for firm matches. Expanded clones are given a class, and other clones once, few, many or no size at all.

NA	13	TRBV5-4	TRBJ1-2	NA	TGTGCCAGCAGCTTCCCAGGCTCCTATGGCTACACCTTC	CASSFPGSYGYTF
TRBD2	12	TRBV11-2	TRBJ2-7	few	TGTGCCAGCAGCATCAGTCAACTAGCGGGAAGCTTC	CASSISQLAGSF
TRBD1	15	TRBV18	TRBJ1-2	NA	TGTGCCAGCTCACCACAACAGGGGCGGGATGGTGGCTACACCTTC	CASSPQQGRDGGYTF
NA	15	TRBV20-1	TRBJ1-5	NA	TGCAGTGCTAGTATGGCGGTGACCAAAAATCAGCCCCAGCATTTT	CSASMAVTKNQPQHF
NA	17	TRBV7-2	TRBJ2-7	NA	TGTGCCAGCAGCCCCCGGATTGGCGGGGTCTCCTCCTACGAGCAGTACTTC	CASSPRIGGVSSYEQYF
NA	15	TRBV5-1	TRBJ2-2	NA	TGCGCCAGCAGCCTTGGGGGGAGTTACACCGGGGAGCTGTTTTTT	CASSLGGSYTGELFF
NA	14	TRBV4-3	TRBJ1-2	few	TGCGCCAGCAGCCAAGAACGGGGGGCGGCTGGCTACACCTTC	CASSQERGAAGYTF
NA	19	TRBV14	TRBJ2-7	NA	TGTGCCAGCAGTTATATTCTGGACAGATCCAGGGCGAGCTCCTACGAGCAGTACTTC	CASSYILDRSRASSYEQYF
NA	13	TRBV4-2	TRBJ2-7	NA	TGTGCCAGCAGCCAGGATACCGGAGGCGAGCAGTACTTC	CASSQDTGGEQYF
TRBD1	17	TRBV7-2	TRBJ1-5	NA	TGTGCCAGCAGCTTAGGGTTCGTGGCAGGGGGTAATCAGCCCCAGCATTTT	CASSLGFVAGGNQPQHF
NA	13	TRBV29-1	TRBJ2-5	NA	TGCAGCGTTCTGGAGAGTTGGCAAGAGACCCAGTACTTC	CSVLESWQETQYF
TRBD1	14	TRBV6-5	TRBJ1-6	NA	TGTGCCAGCAGGGGGACAGCAGATAATTCACCCCTCCACTTT	CASRGTADNSPLHF
TRBD1	16	TRBV11-2	TRBJ2-7	NA	TGTGCCAGCAGCTTATTCGGGACAGGGGGCGCGTACGAGCAGTACTTC	CASSLFGTGGAYEQYF
TRBD1	15	TRBV7-2	TRBJ1-4	NA	TGTGCCAGCAGCTTAGCCATGGGACAGTCAGAAAAACTGTTTTTT	CASSLAMGQSEKLFF
TRBD2	19	TRBV29-1	TRBJ2-1	once	TGCAGCGTTGGACGCACCTGGACTAGCGGGAGGGTGGGGGTGAATGAGCAGTTCTTC	CSVGRTWTSGRVGVNEQFF
NA	13	TRBV27	TRBJ1-4	NA	TGTGCCAGCAGCCCCACATCGTATGAAAAACTGTTTTTT	CASSPTSYEKLFF
TRBD1	16	TRBV6-5	TRBJ1-1	NA	TGTGCCAGCAGTTACGGAATGACAGGGTGGGACACTGAAGCTTTCTTT	CASSYGMTGWDTEAFF